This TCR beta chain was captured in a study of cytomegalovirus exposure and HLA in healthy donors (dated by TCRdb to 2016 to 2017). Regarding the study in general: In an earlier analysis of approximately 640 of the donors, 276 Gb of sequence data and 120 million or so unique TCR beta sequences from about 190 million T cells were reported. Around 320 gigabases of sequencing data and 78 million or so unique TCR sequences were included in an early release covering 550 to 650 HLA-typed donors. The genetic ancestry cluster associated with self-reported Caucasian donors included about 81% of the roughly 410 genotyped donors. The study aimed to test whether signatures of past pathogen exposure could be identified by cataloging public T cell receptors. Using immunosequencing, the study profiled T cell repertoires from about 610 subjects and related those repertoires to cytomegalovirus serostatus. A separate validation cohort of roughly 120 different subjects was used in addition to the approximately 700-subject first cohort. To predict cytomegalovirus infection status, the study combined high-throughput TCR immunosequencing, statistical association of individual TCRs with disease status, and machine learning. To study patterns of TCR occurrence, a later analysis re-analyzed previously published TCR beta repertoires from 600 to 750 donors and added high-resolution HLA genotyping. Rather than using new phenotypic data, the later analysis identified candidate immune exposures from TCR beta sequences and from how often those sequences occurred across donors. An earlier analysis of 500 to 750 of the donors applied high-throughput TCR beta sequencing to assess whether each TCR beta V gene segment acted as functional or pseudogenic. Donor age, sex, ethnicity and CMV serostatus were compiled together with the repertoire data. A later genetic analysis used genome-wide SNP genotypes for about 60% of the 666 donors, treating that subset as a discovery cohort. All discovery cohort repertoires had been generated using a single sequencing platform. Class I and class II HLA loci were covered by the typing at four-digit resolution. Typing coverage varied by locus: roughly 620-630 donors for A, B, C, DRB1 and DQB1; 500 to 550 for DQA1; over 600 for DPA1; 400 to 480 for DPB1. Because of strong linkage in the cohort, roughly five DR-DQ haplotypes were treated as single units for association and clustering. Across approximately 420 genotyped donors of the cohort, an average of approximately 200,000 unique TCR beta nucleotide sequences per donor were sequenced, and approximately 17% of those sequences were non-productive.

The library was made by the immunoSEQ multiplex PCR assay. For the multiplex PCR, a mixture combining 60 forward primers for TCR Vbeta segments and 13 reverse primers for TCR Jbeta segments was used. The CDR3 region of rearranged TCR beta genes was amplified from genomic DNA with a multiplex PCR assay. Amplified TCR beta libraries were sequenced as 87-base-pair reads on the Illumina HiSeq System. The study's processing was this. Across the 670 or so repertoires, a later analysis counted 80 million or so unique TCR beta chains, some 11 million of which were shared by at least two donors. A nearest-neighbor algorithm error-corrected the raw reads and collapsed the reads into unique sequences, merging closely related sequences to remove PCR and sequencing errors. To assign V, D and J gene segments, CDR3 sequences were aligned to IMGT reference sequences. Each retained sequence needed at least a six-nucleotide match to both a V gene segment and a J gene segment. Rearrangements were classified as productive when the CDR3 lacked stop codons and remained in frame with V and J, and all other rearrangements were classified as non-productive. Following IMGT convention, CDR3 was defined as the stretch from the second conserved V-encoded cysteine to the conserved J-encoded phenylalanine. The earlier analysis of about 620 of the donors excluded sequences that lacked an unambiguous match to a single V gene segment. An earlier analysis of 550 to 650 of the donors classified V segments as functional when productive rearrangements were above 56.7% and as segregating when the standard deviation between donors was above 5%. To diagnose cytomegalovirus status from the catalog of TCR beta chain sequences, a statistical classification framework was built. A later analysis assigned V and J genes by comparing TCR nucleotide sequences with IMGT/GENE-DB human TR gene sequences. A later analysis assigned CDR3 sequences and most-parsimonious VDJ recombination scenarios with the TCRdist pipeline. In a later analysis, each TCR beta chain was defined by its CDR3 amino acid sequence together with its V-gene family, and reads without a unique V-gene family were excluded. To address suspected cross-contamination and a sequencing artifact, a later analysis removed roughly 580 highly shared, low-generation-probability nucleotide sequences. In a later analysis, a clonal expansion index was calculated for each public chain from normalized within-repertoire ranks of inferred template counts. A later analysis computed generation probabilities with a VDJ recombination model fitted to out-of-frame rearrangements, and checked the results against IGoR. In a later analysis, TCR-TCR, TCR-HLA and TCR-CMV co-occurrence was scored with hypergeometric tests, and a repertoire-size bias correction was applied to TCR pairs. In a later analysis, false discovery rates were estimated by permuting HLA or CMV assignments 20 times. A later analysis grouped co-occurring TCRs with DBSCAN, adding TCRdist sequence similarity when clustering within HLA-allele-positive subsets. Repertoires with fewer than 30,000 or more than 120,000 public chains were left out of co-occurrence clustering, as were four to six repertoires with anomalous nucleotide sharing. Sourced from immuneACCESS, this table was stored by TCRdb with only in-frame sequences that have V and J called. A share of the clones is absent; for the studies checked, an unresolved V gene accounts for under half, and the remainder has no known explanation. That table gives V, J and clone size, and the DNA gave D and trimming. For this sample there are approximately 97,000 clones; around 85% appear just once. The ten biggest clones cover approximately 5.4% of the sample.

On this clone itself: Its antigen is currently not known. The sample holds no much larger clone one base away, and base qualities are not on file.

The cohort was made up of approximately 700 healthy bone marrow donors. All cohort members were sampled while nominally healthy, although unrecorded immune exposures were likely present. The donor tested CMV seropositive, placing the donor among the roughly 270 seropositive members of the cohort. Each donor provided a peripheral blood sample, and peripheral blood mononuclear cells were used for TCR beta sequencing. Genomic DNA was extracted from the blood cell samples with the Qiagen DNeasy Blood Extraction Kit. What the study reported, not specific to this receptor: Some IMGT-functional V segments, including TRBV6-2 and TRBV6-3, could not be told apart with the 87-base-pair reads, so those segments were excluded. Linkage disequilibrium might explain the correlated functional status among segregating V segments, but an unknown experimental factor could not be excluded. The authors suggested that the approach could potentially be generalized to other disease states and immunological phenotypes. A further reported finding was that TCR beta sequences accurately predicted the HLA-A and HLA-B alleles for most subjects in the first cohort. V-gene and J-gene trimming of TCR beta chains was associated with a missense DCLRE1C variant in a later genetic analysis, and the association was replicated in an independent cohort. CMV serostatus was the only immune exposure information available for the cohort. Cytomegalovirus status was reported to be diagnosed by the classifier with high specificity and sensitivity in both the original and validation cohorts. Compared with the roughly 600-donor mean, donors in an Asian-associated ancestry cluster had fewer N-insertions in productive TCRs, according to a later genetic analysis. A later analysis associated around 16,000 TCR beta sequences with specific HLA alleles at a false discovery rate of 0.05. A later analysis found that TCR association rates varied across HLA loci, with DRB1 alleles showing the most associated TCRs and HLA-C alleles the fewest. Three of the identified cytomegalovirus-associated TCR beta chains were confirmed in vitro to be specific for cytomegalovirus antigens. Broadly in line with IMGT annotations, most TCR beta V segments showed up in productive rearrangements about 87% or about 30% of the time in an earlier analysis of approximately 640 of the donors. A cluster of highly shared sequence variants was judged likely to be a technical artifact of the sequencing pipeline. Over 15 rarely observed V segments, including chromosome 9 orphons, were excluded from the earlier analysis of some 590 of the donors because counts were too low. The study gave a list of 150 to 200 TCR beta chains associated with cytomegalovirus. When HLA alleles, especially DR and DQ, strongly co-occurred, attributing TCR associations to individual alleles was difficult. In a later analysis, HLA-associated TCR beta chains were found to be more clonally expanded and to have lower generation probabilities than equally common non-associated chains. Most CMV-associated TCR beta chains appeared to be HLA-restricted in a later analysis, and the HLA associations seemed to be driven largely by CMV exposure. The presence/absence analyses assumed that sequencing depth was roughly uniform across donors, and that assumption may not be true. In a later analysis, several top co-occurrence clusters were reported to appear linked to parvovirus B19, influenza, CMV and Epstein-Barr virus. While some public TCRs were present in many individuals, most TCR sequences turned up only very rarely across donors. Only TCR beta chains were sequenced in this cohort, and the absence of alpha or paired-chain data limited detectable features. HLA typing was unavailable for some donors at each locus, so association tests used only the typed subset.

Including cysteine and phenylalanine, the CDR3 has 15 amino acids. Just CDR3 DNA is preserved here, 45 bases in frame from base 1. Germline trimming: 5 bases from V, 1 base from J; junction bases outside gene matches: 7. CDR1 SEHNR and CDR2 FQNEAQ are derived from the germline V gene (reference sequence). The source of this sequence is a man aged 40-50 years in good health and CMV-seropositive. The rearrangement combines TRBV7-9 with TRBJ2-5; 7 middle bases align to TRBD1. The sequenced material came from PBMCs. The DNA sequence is TGTGCCAGCAGCCCTTTGGACAGGCTCCAAGAGACCCAGTACTTC. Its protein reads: CASSPLDRLQETQYF.